Detailed here is one TCR beta chain. The data are from a study of blood T cell repertoires in COVID-19. TCRdb keeps only in-frame clones here, not all; method: immunoSEQ multiplex PCR. This sample has some 130,000 clones, with about 89% found just once. Material: peripheral blood. The TCR originated in a man aged 55-75 years with COVID-19, enrolled during active disease.

The CDR3 coding sequence is TGTGCCAGCAGGGGACTAGGAAACAATGAGCAGTTCTTC. Protein product: CASRGLGNNEQFF. The genes are TRBV6-5 and TRBJ2-1; 8 bases map to TRBD2. Germline V CDR1 and CDR2: MNHEY, SVGAGI. The CDR3 totals 13 residues. The junction had 3 bases not matched to a gene; V was cut back by 6 bases and J by 5 bases.